The 13 T cell receptor beta chains below all came from one sample that was sequenced in a study of T cell repertoires in cytomegalovirus infection. In TCRdb, the reads were re-called with MiXCR into one record per CDR3 protein. The repertoire consists of approximately 190,000 distinct CDR3 sequences, with about a tenth occurring once and the leading ten covering about 4.6%. The sample comprised PBMCs. The receptors here all came from a human donor in good health (CMV status not recorded). Some clones in this sample may be carry-over from other donors' samples.

The CDR3 DNA is TGTGCCAGCAGCCAGGCCCCTAAGACTAGAGACGCACTCGAATCTGGGGCCAACGTCCTGACTTTC. This translates into CASSQAPKTRDALESGANVLTF. The chain combines TRBV14 with TRBJ2-6; D possibly corresponds to TRBD2 (6 bases). CDR1 SGHDN and CDR2 FVKESK come from the germline V gene. This CDR3 has 22 residues. V was shortened by 3 bases and J by 1 base, with 28 bases between the two germline ends. The complete variable domain, with remaining parts taken from reference TRBV14 and TRBJ2-6, reads EAGVTQFPSHSVIEKGQTVTLRCDPISGHDNLYWYRRVMGKEIKFLLHFVKESKQDESGMPNNRFLAERTGGTYSTLKVQPAELEDSGVYFCASSQAPKTRDALESGANVLTFGAGSRLTVL.

This clonotype was picked up many times. V gene TRBV7-2 combines with J gene TRBJ1-5; tentatively, D is TRBD1 (6 bases). This CDR3 comprises 14 residues. The germline CDR1 and CDR2 sequences are SGHTA and FQGNSA. Trimming shortened V by 6 bases and J by 3 bases, and 12 bases separated the two germline ends. In DNA, the CDR3 is TGTGCCAGCAGTTCACAGGGTGACAATCAGCCCCAGCATTTT. It yields the protein CASSSQGDNQPQHF.

The gene calls are TRBV7-9 and TRBJ2-5, with TRBD2 matching 11 bases. The CDR3 is 16 amino acids. V lost 5 bases to trimming and J lost 5 bases; unmatched junction nucleotides: 10. CDR1 is SEHNR, CDR2 FQNEAQ, per germline (reference sequence). DNA for the CDR3: TGTGCCAGCAGCCGAGGGACTAGCGGTATCCGGGAGACCCAGTACTTC. Translation gives CASSRGTSGIRETQYF.

The V gene is TRBV20-1, the J gene TRBJ2-1, with 10 bases aligning to TRBD1. The germline gives CDR1 DFQATT, CDR2 SNEGSKA (reference sequence). With V trimmed by 6 bases and J by 7 bases, 12 bases remained unmatched. There are 15 residues in the CDR3. CDR3 in amino acids: CSALPRDRGKNEQFF. DNA of the CDR3: TGCAGTGCGCTGCCCCGGGACAGGGGTAAGAATGAGCAGTTCTTC.

The chain links TRBV9 to TRBJ2-1; 8 nucleotides line up with TRBD2. Trimming removed 4 bases from V and 3 bases from J; junction bases left unmatched: 3. The CDR3 contains 14 residues. Germline assignment: CDR1 SGDLS and CDR2 YYNGEE. CDR3 nucleotides: TGTGCCAGCAGCCCAGCGGGGGACTACAATGAGCAGTTCTTC. Protein product: CASSPAGDYNEQFF.

This clonotype occurred once. This rearrangement joins TRBV5-1 to TRBJ1-6; 7 positions agree with TRBD1. The CDR3 runs 14 residues. Germline V gene data show CDR1 as SGHRS and CDR2 as YFSETQ. The J segment lost 6 bases and the V segment lost 3 bases, leaving 3 bases of the junction unmatched. The CDR3 region has the DNA TGCGCCAGCAGCTCGGGACAGCCTAATTCACCCCTCCACTTT. Protein: CASSSGQPNSPLHF.

This clonotype was counted at least ten times. J is TRBJ2-5 and V is TRBV7-8; D might be TRBD1 (5 bases). Germline CDR1 reads SGHVS; CDR2 reads FQNEAQ. V lost 2 bases and J 3 bases, leaving 10 bases between the germline ends. The CDR3 spans 14 residues. CDR3 in amino acids: CASSLLQAEETQYF. In DNA, the CDR3 is TGTGCCAGCAGCTTATTACAGGCCGAAGAGACCCAGTACTTC. Combining the CDR3 with reference TRBV7-8 and TRBJ2-5 gives the whole variable domain GAGVSQSPRYKVAKRGQDVALRCDPISGHVSLFWYQQALGQGPEFLTYFQNEAQLDKSGLPSDRFFAERPEGSVSTLKIQRTQQEDSAVYLCASSLLQAEETQYFGPGTRLLVL.

In this sample, this clonotype turned up a few times. This rearrangement joins TRBV24-1 to TRBJ2-7, with 7 bases lining up with TRBD2. The CDR3 sequence is 13 residues long. V dropped 8 bases and J dropped 2; count of bases not matched to a gene: 5. Germline values: CDR1 KGHDR, CDR2 SFDVKD. CDR3 sequence: CATMLSGTYEQYF. CDR3 nucleotides: TGTGCCACCATGTTAAGCGGGACCTACGAGCAGTACTTC.

The chain couples TRBV5-1 to TRBJ2-7; D is possibly TRBD2 (5 bases). V dropped 4 bases and J dropped 0 bases, with 8 bases sitting between them. The CDR3 consists of 13 residues. Germline V lookup: CDR1 SGHRS, CDR2 YFSETQ. In DNA, the CDR3 is TGCGCCAGCAGCGCGGAGGCCTCCTACGAGCAGTACTTC. Protein product: CASSAEASYEQYF.

This clonotype was counted only a few times. CDR3 bases: TGTGCCAGCAGCGGAGGAGGGGCCAGAGATACGCAGTATTTT. This encodes CASSGGGARDTQYF. The chain has TRBV9 and TRBJ2-3, with D possibly matching TRBD2 (6 bases). The CDR3 loop spans 14 amino acids. The germline V gene encodes CDR1 SGDLS and CDR2 YYNGEE. V was trimmed by 3 bases and J by 5 bases, leaving 13 bases between them.

The V and J genes are TRBV28 and TRBJ2-1; D is uncertain. V lost 6 bases and J 5 bases, leaving 11 bases between the germline ends. Germline V gives CDR1 MDHEN, CDR2 SYDVKM. This CDR3 has 13 residues. The CDR3 loop reads CASSPIPHNEQFF. CDR3 in DNA: TGTGCCAGCAGCCCTATCCCCCACAATGAGCAGTTCTTC.

This clonotype was counted only a few times. Since a much larger clone is just one base distant, this may be a read error. This chain links TRBV11-3 with TRBJ1-1, with D hard to call. The length of the CDR3 is 13 residues. Germline V gene data show CDR1 as SGHNT and CDR2 as YENEEA. The V end lost 4 bases, the J end lost 1 base, and 7 bases lay between the germline ends. The CDR3 nucleotides are TGTGCCAGCAGCTGGACGGAGAACACTGAAGCTTTCTTT. Translated: CASSWTENTEAFF.

In its sample, this clonotype was seen many times. This sequence joins TRBV7-6 and TRBJ2-1; 7 bases are shared with TRBD1. CDR3 length: 18 amino acids. CDR1 is SGHVS and CDR2 is FNYEAQ in the germline V gene. The V gene end was trimmed by 2 bases and the J gene end by 3 bases; junction bases not matched to a gene: 13. CDR3 sequence: CASSLKSAGGPFYNEQFF. Here the CDR3 DNA reads TGTGCCAGCAGCTTAAAATCAGCAGGGGGTCCCTTCTACAATGAGCAGTTCTTC. Together with reference TRBV7-6 and TRBJ2-1, the CDR3 gives the full variable domain: GAGVSQSPRYKVTKRGQDVALRCDPISGHVSLYWYRQALGQGPEFLTYFNYEAQQDKSGLPNDRFSAERPEGSISTLTIQRTEQRDSAMYRCASSLKSAGGPFYNEQFFGPGTRLTVL.